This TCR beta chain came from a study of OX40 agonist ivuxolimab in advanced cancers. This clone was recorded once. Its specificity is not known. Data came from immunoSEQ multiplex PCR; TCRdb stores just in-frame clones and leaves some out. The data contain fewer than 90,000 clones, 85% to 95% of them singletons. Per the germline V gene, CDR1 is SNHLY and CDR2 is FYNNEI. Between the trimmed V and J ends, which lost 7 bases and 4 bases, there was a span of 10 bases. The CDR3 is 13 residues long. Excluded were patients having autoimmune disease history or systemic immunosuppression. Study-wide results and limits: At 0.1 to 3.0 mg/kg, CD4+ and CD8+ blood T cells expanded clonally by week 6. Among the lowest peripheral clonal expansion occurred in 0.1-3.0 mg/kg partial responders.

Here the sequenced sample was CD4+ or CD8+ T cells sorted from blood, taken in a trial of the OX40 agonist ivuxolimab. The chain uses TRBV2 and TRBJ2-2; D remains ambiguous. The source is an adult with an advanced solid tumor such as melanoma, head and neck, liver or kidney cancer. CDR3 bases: TGTGCCAGCATGGACCGCTTCACCGGGGAGCTGTTTTTT. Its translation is CASMDRFTGELFF.